This TCR beta chain was obtained from a study of blood T cells in healthy people across ages. Study conclusions and caveats: The recorded TCR beta diversity per million T cells decreased in a roughly linear manner with age. Unsorted PBMC input precluded a conclusive naive versus antigen-experienced comparison.

The CDR3 runs to 13 residues. Per germline, CDR1 DFQATT and CDR2 SNEGSKA (reference sequence). Trimming took off 3 bases at V and 5 bases at J, with 11 bases between the two ends. Primed by a sample-barcoded 5' primer and a J-beta primer mix, a second PCR proceeded for about 6 to 11 cycles. Each cDNA molecule was tagged by a template-switch adaptor with 12 random nucleotides. TCRdb itself ran the 5' RACE reads through MiXCR, one entry per CDR3 protein. The sample consists of roughly 900,000 distinct CDR3 sequences, about 48% of them appearing once. A few counts support this clonotype. Its antigen is not identified. Total RNA amounts of at least 6 micrograms were extracted per sample.

The J gene is TRBJ2-1, the V gene TRBV20-1, with a possible D match to TRBD2 (6 bases). The sequenced sample consisted of blood. This TCR derives from a man between 25 and 39 years old in good health. Here the CDR3 reads CSAREGQDNEQFF. The CDR3, as DNA: TGCAGTGCTAGGGAGGGCCAAGACAATGAGCAGTTCTTC.